This passage covers 12 T cell receptor beta chains from one sample sequenced in a study of a mutant IDH1 vaccine in newly diagnosed glioma. The antigens these receptors bind are not known. Time point: week 47, end of study. It was 300 ug of mutant IDH1 20-mer peptide that made up each vaccine dose, given with topical imiquimod. Profiling relied on immunoSEQ multiplex PCR, and the TCRdb table lists in-frame clones only, not all of them. The sample has about 55,000 clones, approximately 76% seen once. The sample here was PBMCs, taken from a glioma patient whose treatment included an IDH1 peptide vaccine. The receptor source for this set is a middle-aged woman with glioma. Some clones in this sample may be carry-over from other donors' samples.

V usage is TRBV7-9 and J usage is TRBJ2-7; TRBD1 aligns across 10 bases. CDR1 and CDR2 from the germline V gene are SEHNR and FQNEAQ (reference sequence). The CDR3 runs to 15 residues. J lost 4 bases, V lost 3 bases, and 6 bases had no gene match. The CDR3 DNA follows: TGTGCCAGCAGCTTCCCGGGACAGGGGATTTACGAGCAGTACTTC. Protein sequence: CASSFPGQGIYEQYF. The entire variable domain, with the rest obtained from reference TRBV7-9 and TRBJ2-7, is as follows: DTGVSQNPRHKITKRGQNVTFRCDPISEHNRLYWYRQTLGQGPEFLTYFQNEAQLEKSRLLSDRFSAERPKGSFSTLEIQRTEQGDSAMYLCASSFPGQGIYEQYFGPGTRLTVT.

This sequence joins TRBV11-2 and TRBJ1-1; D is unclear. Trimming took off 5 bases at V and 0 bases at J, with 10 bases between the two ends. Per germline, CDR1 SGHAT and CDR2 FQNNGV. This CDR3 comprises 14 residues. This chain's CDR3 is CASSPTRLNTEAFF. In DNA, the CDR3 is TGTGCCAGCAGCCCGACCAGGTTGAACACTGAAGCTTTCTTT.

The J gene is TRBJ2-3, the V gene TRBV7-2; 8 positions match TRBD2. The CDR3 length is 15 residues. The ends lost 5 bases at V and 6 bases at J; junction bases unmatched: 10. CDR1 is SGHTA, CDR2 FQGNSA, per germline. The DNA of the CDR3 is TGTGCCAGCAGCCCCCGTGGGACTAGTGGGGATACGCAGTATTTT. Translating it yields CASSPRGTSGDTQYF.

In DNA, the CDR3 is TGTGCTAGTGGTCCCTCGGGTAAAGGGAGCATTCAGTACTTC. Translation: CASGPSGKGSIQYF. The chain employs TRBV12-5 and TRBJ2-4, with a weak D call TRBD2 (5 bases). The V and J ends lost 5 bases and 9 bases respectively, with 17 bases between them. This CDR3 has 14 amino acids. CDR1 and CDR2 (germline): LGHNT, FRNRAP.

The chain is built from TRBV7-8 and TRBJ2-7; TRBD2 aligns across 10 bases. Germline loops: CDR1 SGHVS, CDR2 FQNEAQ. This CDR3 comprises 14 residues. Losses at the gene ends were 4 bases for V and 6 bases for J; bases not matched to a gene: 6. CDR3 in amino acids: CASSSLSGRTEQYF. The CDR3 DNA is TGTGCCAGCAGCTCCCTTAGCGGGAGGACCGAGCAGTACTTC. Based on the CDR3 plus reference TRBV7-8 and TRBJ2-7, the full variable domain is GAGVSQSPRYKVAKRGQDVALRCDPISGHVSLFWYQQALGQGPEFLTYFQNEAQLDKSGLPSDRFFAERPEGSVSTLKIQRTQQEDSAVYLCASSSLSGRTEQYFGPGTRLTVT.

The chain couples TRBV7-2 to TRBJ2-3, with D unclear. The CDR3 is made up of 12 amino acids. Germline assignment: CDR1 SGHTA and CDR2 FQGNSA. The V end lost 0 bases, the J end lost 6 bases, and 4 bases lay between the germline ends. CDR3 bases: TGTGCCAGCAGCTTAGCTTGGGATACGCAGTATTTT. Residues: CASSLAWDTQYF.

In this sample, this clone turned up a few times. The chain recombines TRBV9 with TRBJ1-2; 9 bases match TRBD1. This CDR3 comprises 12 residues. Trimming cost V 4 bases and J 9 bases; bases outside gene matches: 4. Germline V CDR1 and CDR2: SGDLS, YYNGEE. CDR3 region: CASSMGQGSYTF. The DNA of the CDR3 is TGTGCCAGCAGCATGGGACAGGGCAGCTACACCTTC.

This CDR3 is CASSLAAGYEQFF. CDR3 nucleotides: TGTGCCAGCAGCCTAGCGGCGGGTTATGAGCAGTTCTTC. This chain uses TRBV6-5 with TRBJ2-1; 7 positions agree with TRBD2. The CDR3 loop spans 13 amino acids. Germline V gene data show CDR1 as MNHEY and CDR2 as SVGAGI. V trimming: 6 bases; J trimming: 8 bases; junction bases outside the gene matches: 7.

CDR3 loop: CSVRTGASSPLHF. The CDR3 DNA follows: TGCAGCGTCCGGACAGGGGCTAGTTCACCCCTCCACTTT. V gene TRBV29-1 combines with J gene TRBJ1-6, with TRBD1 matching 9 bases. J gave up 9 bases and V 6 bases, and 6 bases lay outside the gene matches. This CDR3 contains 13 residues. Germline assignment: CDR1 SQVTM and CDR2 ANQGSEA.

This chain joins TRBV5-8 and TRBJ1-3; a weak D match, TRBD1 (6 bases). This CDR3 contains 13 residues. V lost 5 bases, J lost 2 bases, and 8 bases lay in between. CDR1 is SGHTS, CDR2 YDEGEE, per germline. The CDR3 is CASRGAPGNTIYF. For the CDR3, the DNA is TGTGCCAGCAGGGGGGCACCTGGAAACACCATATATTTT.

The chain combines TRBV4-3 with TRBJ2-3; D call uncertain. Germline values: CDR1 LGHNA, CDR2 YSLEER. The CDR3 is made up of 13 amino acids. Trimming removed 4 bases at V and 3 bases at J, with 8 bases between. CDR3 sequence reads: CASSPQSTDTQYF. CDR3 nucleotide sequence: TGCGCCAGCAGCCCACAATCTACAGATACGCAGTATTTT.

This chain joins TRBV27 and TRBJ2-2; D is unresolved. V was trimmed by 7 bases and J by 5 bases, leaving 20 bases between them. In germline, CDR1 is MNHEY, CDR2 SMNVEV (reference sequence). CDR3 size: 16 residues. The CDR3 coding sequence is TGTGCCAGCACCTTTTCCGCAGGCTCCCGTACCGGGGAGCTGTTTTTT. Residues: CASTFSAGSRTGELFF.